This TCR beta chain emerged from a study of blood T cell repertoires in COVID-19. Background on the study: Some COVID-19 samples were acute and others convalescent; all came from the United States, Italy and Spain. T cells, B-cell-depleted T cells, or PBMCs supplied cDNA or gDNA.

The ends were cut back, 2 bases at V and 1 base at J, with 11 bases in the middle. Germline values: CDR1 LGHNA, CDR2 YNFKEQ. The CDR3 runs 15 residues. As processed by the authors: For nucleated cells, counts were estimated from reference gene primer amplification. Profiled with immunoSEQ multiplex PCR; TCRdb holds only in-frame clones, not every one. Clone size and V and J calls were adopted from that table, with D and trimming inferred from the DNA. The sample holds hundreds of thousands of clones, under 95% seen once. The sequence was obtained from a woman between 18 and 29 years old who had recovered from COVID-19. The sequenced sample consisted of peripheral blood. The chain employs TRBV4-2 and TRBJ1-1; tentatively, D is TRBD1 (6 bases). CDR3 in DNA: TGTGCCAGCAGCCAAAGTTCACAGGGGAACACTGAAGCTTTCTTT. It codes for CASSQSSQGNTEAFF.